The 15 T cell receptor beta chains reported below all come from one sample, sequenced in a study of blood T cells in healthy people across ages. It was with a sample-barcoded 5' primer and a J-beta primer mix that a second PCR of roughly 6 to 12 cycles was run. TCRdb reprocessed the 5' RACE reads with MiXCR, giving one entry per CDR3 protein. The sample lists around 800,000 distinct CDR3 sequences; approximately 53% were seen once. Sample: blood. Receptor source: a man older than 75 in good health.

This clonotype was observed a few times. CDR3 protein: CASSLDRGRGWPYEQYF. CDR3 DNA sequence: TGTGCCAGCAGCTTAGATAGGGGCAGGGGTTGGCCCTACGAGCAGTACTTC. The chain combines TRBV7-2 with TRBJ2-7, with D possibly matching TRBD1 (6 bases). The germline gives CDR1 SGHTA, CDR2 FQGNSA. V was cut by 1 base and J by 2 bases, with 18 bases left in between. This CDR3 spans 17 amino acids.

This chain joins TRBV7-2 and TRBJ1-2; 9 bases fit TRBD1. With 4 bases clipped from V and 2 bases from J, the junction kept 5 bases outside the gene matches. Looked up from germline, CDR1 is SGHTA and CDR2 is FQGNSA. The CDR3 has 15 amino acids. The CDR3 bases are TGTGCCAGCAGCTCCGGGGGACAGGGAAACTATGGCTACACCTTC. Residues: CASSSGGQGNYGYTF.

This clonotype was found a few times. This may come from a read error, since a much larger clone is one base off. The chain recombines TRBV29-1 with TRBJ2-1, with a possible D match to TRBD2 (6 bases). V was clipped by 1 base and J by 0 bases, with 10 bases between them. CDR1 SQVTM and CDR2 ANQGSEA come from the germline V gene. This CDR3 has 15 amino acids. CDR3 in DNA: TGCAGCGTTGAAGGGGGGGTGAGCTCCTACAATGAGCAGTTCTTC. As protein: CSVEGGVSSYNEQFF.

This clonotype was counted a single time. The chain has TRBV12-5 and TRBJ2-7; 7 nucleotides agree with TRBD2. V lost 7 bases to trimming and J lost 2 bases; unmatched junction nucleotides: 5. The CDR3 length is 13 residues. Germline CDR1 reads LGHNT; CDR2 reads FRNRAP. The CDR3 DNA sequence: TGTGCTAGTGCGGAAGGACTAGCCTACGAGCAGTACTTC. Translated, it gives CASAEGLAYEQYF. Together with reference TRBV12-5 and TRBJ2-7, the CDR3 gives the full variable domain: DARVTQTPRHKVTEMGQEVTMRCQPILGHNTVFWYRQTMMQGLELLAYFRNRAPLDDSGMPKDRFSAEMPDATLATLKIQPSEPRDSAVYFCASAEGLAYEQYFGPGTRLTVT.

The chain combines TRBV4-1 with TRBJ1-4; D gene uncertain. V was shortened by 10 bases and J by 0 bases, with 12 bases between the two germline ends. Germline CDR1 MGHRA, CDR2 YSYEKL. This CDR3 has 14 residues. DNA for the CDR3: TGCGCCAACCCTCGGCGTGCAACTAATGAAAAACTGTTTTTT. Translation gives CANPRRATNEKLFF.

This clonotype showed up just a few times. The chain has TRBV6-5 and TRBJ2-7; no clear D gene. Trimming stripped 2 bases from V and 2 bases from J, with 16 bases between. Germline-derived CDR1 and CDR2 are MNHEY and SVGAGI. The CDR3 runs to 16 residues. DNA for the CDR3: TGTGCCAGCAGTTACAAGCGTTCTTTAAGTCCCTACGAGCAGTACTTC. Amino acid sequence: CASSYKRSLSPYEQYF.

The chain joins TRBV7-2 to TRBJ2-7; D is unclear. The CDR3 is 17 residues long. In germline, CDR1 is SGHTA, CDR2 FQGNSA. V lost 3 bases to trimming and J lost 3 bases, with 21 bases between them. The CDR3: CASSLGPTTLTVYEQYF. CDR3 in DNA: TGTGCCAGCAGCTTGGGCCCCACTACCCTAACGGTCTACGAGCAGTACTTC.

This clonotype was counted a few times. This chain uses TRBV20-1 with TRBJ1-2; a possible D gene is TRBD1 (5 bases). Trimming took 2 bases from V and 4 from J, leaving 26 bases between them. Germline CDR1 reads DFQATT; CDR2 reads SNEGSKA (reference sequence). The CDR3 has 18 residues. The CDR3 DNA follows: TGCAGTGCTAGATTACAGGATTCCTCCCGTCTTTTCGGCTATGGCTACACCTTC. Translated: CSARLQDSSRLFGYGYTF.

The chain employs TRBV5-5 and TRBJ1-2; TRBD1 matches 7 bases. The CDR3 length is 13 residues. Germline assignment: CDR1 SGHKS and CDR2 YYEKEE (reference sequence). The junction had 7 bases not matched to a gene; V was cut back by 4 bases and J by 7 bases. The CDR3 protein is CASSHTGVGGYTF. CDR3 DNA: TGTGCCAGCAGCCACACAGGGGTGGGTGGCTACACCTTC.

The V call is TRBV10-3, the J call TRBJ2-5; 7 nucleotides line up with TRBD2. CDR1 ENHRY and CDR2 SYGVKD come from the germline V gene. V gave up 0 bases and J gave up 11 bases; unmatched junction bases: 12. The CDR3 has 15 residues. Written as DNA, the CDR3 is TGTGCCATCAGTGAGTCGGCGGGAGTGGGCAATGAGCAGTACTTC. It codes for CAISESAGVGNEQYF.

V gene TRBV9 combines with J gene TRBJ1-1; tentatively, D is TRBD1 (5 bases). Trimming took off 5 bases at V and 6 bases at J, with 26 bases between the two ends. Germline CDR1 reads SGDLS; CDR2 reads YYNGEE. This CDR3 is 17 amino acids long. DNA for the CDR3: TGTGCCAGCAGTCATCAAATCGGGAGGTCGTTGGGGCCTGAAGCTTTCTTT. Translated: CASSHQIGRSLGPEAFF.

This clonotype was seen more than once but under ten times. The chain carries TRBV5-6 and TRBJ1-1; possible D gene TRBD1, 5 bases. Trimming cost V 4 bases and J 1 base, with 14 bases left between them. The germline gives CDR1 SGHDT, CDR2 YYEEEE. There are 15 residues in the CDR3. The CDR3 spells CASSPGLGTNTEAFF. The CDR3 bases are TGTGCCAGCAGCCCCGGTCTGGGGACGAACACTGAAGCTTTCTTT.

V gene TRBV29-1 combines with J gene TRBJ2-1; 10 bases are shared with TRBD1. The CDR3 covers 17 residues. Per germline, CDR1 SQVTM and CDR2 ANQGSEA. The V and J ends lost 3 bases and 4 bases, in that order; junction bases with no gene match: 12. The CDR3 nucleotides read TGCAGCGTTGATACCTGGGCGACAGGGGGCAATTACAATGAGCAGTTCTTC. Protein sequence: CSVDTWATGGNYNEQFF.

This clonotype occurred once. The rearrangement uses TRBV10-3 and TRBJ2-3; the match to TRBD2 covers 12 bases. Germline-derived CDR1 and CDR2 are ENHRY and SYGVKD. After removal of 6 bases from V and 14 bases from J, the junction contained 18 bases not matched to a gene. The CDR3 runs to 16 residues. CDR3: CAISPLLAGGHRYAYF. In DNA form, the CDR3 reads TGTGCCATCAGCCCCCTCCTAGCGGGAGGGCACAGATACGCGTATTTT.

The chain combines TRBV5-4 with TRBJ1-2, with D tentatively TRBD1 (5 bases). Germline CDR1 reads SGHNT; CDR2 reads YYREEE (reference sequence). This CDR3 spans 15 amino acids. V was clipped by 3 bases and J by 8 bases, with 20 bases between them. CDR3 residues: CASSYGTTYSGGYTF. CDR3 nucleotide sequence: TGTGCCAGCAGCTACGGGACCACATATTCAGGAGGCTACACCTTC.